This TCR beta chain came from a study of OX40 agonist ivuxolimab in advanced cancers. The wider study: Every 2 weeks, patients got intravenous ivuxolimab at one of six dose levels (0.01-10 mg/kg).

TCRdb's table, derived via immunoSEQ multiplex PCR, lists solely in-frame clones and lacks some. The sample holds tens of thousands of clones; roughly 80% are singletons and the top ten take 1.9%. The specimen comprised CD4+ or CD8+ T cells sorted from blood, sampled in a trial of the OX40 agonist ivuxolimab. This clonotype was obtained from an adult with an advanced solid tumor such as melanoma, head and neck, liver or kidney cancer.

CDR3 sequence reads: CASSERGTSSYNEQFF. The CDR3 nucleotides are TGTGCCAGCAGTGAAAGGGGGACTAGCTCCTACAATGAGCAGTTCTTC. This sequence joins TRBV2 and TRBJ2-1; TRBD2 matches at 8 bases. V shed 2 bases, J shed 0 bases, and the junction held 3 bases outside the gene matches. Per germline, CDR1 SNHLY and CDR2 FYNNEI. This CDR3 is 16 amino acids long.